These T cell receptor beta chains were read from a single sample in a study of tumour-infiltrating T cells in Burkitt lymphoma. Data came from immunoSEQ multiplex PCR; TCRdb stores just in-frame clones and leaves some out. The sample records about 1,500 clones, around 10% being singletons. Sequenced sample: tumor tissue. The receptors stem from a human donor with Burkitt lymphoma. CDR3s include the opening cysteine and the closing phenylalanine or tryptophan. The D gene is left open where the match is weak. Size tells how often a clone was seen (once, few, many) or the class of an expanded clone, and some rows leave it out.

v_gene: TRBV5-6
abundance: few
j_gene: TRBJ1-2
d_gene: -
CDR3aa: CASSFGFDGYTF
CDR3nt: TGTGCCAGCAGCTTTGGATTCGATGGCTACACCTTC

v_gene: TRBV18
abundance: -
j_gene: TRBJ1-4
d_gene: -
CDR3aa: CATSGPGAATNEKLFF
CDR3nt: TGTGCCACCTCCGGCCCGGGGGCTGCAACTAATGAAAAACTGTTTTTT

v_gene: TRBV4-2
abundance: hyperexpanded
j_gene: TRBJ1-1
d_gene: TRBD1
CDR3aa: CASSPRQGMNTEAFF
CDR3nt: TGTGCCAGCAGCCCACGACAGGGAATGAACACTGAAGCTTTCTTT

v_gene: TRBV6-1
abundance: large
j_gene: TRBJ1-2
d_gene: -
CDR3aa: CASSETGGGYGYTF
CDR3nt: TGTGCCAGCAGTGAGACGGGGGGAGGATATGGCTACACCTTC

v_gene: TRBV7-9
abundance: large
j_gene: TRBJ2-7
d_gene: -
CDR3aa: CASSLLRAGSEEQYF
CDR3nt: TGTGCCAGCAGCTTACTCCGGGCAGGGTCAGAAGAGCAGTACTTC

v_gene: TRBV4-1
abundance: large
j_gene: TRBJ1-1
d_gene: -
CDR3aa: CASSQDRLNTEAFF
CDR3nt: TGCGCCAGCAGCCAAGATAGGTTGAACACTGAAGCTTTCTTT

v_gene: TRBV7-2
abundance: -
j_gene: TRBJ2-1
d_gene: -
CDR3aa: CASSSPGVGGPYNEQFF
CDR3nt: TGTGCCAGCAGCTCTCCCGGGGTGGGGGGACCCTACAATGAGCAGTTCTTC

v_gene: TRBV11-2
abundance: few
j_gene: TRBJ1-2
d_gene: TRBD1
CDR3aa: CASTQGGELGYGYTF
CDR3nt: TGTGCCAGCACCCAGGGGGGGGAACTTGGCTATGGCTACACCTTC

v_gene: TRBV19
abundance: few
j_gene: TRBJ2-1
d_gene: TRBD2
CDR3aa: CASSPILAGDDEQFF
CDR3nt: TGTGCCAGTAGTCCTATACTAGCGGGAGACGATGAGCAGTTCTTC

v_gene: TRBV19
abundance: -
j_gene: TRBJ1-5
d_gene: TRBD1
CDR3aa: CASSDREGQPQHF
CDR3nt: TGTGCCAGTAGCGACAGGGAGGGTCAGCCCCAGCATTTT

v_gene: TRBV20-1
abundance: few
j_gene: TRBJ2-5
d_gene: -
CDR3aa: CSAPSKSTQYF
CDR3nt: TGCAGTGCTCCTTCAAAATCGACCCAGTACTTC

v_gene: TRBV11-2
abundance: -
j_gene: TRBJ2-4
d_gene: -
CDR3aa: CASSPRTGGMAKNIQYF
CDR3nt: TGTGCCAGCAGCCCCCGGACCGGAGGAATGGCCAAAAACATTCAGTACTTC

v_gene: TRBV25-1
abundance: -
j_gene: TRBJ2-2
d_gene: TRBD1
CDR3aa: CASRDREPHGELFF
CDR3nt: TGTGCCAGCAGAGACAGGGAACCCCACGGGGAGCTGTTTTTT

v_gene: TRBV2
abundance: few
j_gene: TRBJ1-2
d_gene: TRBD1
CDR3aa: CASGQGANYGYTF
CDR3nt: TGTGCCAGCGGACAGGGGGCTAACTATGGCTACACCTTC

v_gene: TRBV5-5
abundance: -
j_gene: TRBJ1-2
d_gene: TRBD1
CDR3aa: CASSSGTGGFYGYTF
CDR3nt: TGTGCCAGCAGCTCCGGGACAGGGGGCTTCTATGGCTACACCTTC

v_gene: TRBV27
abundance: -
j_gene: TRBJ2-7
d_gene: TRBD1
CDR3aa: CASRKRDRAHEQYF
CDR3nt: TGTGCCAGCAGAAAACGGGACAGGGCCCACGAGCAGTACTTC

v_gene: TRBV7-9
abundance: few
j_gene: TRBJ2-1
d_gene: -
CDR3aa: CASLNFRGRYNEQFF
CDR3nt: TGTGCCAGCTTAAACTTCCGGGGACGCTACAATGAGCAGTTCTTC

v_gene: TRBV27
abundance: -
j_gene: TRBJ1-5
d_gene: -
CDR3aa: CASSLWTGNQPQHF
CDR3nt: TGTGCCAGCAGTTTATGGACAGGCAATCAGCCCCAGCATTTT

v_gene: TRBV2
abundance: large
j_gene: TRBJ2-1
d_gene: TRBD1
CDR3aa: CASSTQGNNEQFF
CDR3nt: TGTGCCAGCAGTACACAGGGGAACAATGAGCAGTTCTTC